This TCR beta chain appears in the sequencing data of a study of CD8+CD57+ T cells in acquired aplastic anemia. Patients included in sequencing had previously demonstrated CD8+CD57+ cell expansion by flow cytometry. Investigators profiled TCR beta VDJ and CDR3 from genomic DNA template. TCRdb independently ran MiXCR on the reads; one entry per CDR3 protein. The sample has approximately 190,000 distinct CDR3 sequences, roughly half seen once. This clonotype has a count of ten or more. Trimming shortened V by 3 bases and J by 0 bases, and 9 bases separated the two germline ends. Per the germline V gene, CDR1 is WSHSY and CDR2 is SAAADI. The CDR3 has 14 amino acids.

The receptor's source is a human donor with aplastic anemia. The genes are TRBV10-2 and TRBJ2-7, with D possibly TRBD2 on 7 matching bases. Sequencing was carried out using sorted CD4+, CD8+, or CD8+CD57+ T cells (not recorded which) from PBMCs. In DNA, the CDR3 is TGCGCCAGCAGTGATGGGGGGGCCTCCTACGAGCAGTACTTC. Encoded protein: CASSDGGASYEQYF.